The rows below give T cell receptor beta chains drawn from one sample of a study of shared clonotypes between healthy human individuals. TCRdb keeps only in-frame clones here, not all; method: immunoSEQ multiplex PCR. Of 2.3 million or so clones listed, more than 85% are singletons. Sequenced input: naive CD4+ T cells from PBMCs. The origin of the receptors is a man between 18 and 29 years old in good health. Some clones in this sample may be carry-over from other donors' samples. The CDR3 runs from the conserved cysteine through the conserved F or W. Each record gives: CDR3 protein, J gene, V gene, D gene. The D gene is left open where the match is weak.

cdr3_aa: CASSPSRTGTDTQYF
j_call: TRBJ2-3
v_call: TRBV6-5
d_call: TRBD1

cdr3_aa: CASSRTSGRHEQFF
j_call: TRBJ2-1
v_call: TRBV5-1
d_call: TRBD2

cdr3_aa: CASSLMGQYTDTQYF
j_call: TRBJ2-3
v_call: TRBV7-2
d_call: TRBD1

cdr3_aa: CASSSSGANTGELFF
j_call: TRBJ2-2
v_call: TRBV18
d_call: TRBD2

cdr3_aa: CASSSGTGAWGYTF
j_call: TRBJ1-2
v_call: TRBV7-9
d_call: TRBD1

cdr3_aa: CASSPGQGGDGYTF
j_call: TRBJ1-2
v_call: TRBV28
d_call: TRBD1

cdr3_aa: CASSFVPRGAQPQHF
j_call: TRBJ1-5
v_call: TRBV28
d_call: -

cdr3_aa: CASSIYRVSTDTQYF
j_call: TRBJ2-3
v_call: TRBV7-3
d_call: -

cdr3_aa: CASSTTQGIYGYTF
j_call: TRBJ1-2
v_call: TRBV28
d_call: TRBD1

cdr3_aa: CASSAAPSSYNEQFF
j_call: TRBJ2-1
v_call: TRBV6-1
d_call: -

cdr3_aa: CASSIGTGGSYGYTF
j_call: TRBJ1-2
v_call: TRBV19
d_call: TRBD1

cdr3_aa: CASRPIGTSGRGSYNEQFF
j_call: TRBJ2-1
v_call: TRBV5-1
d_call: TRBD2

cdr3_aa: CASSEQGRGAYNEQFF
j_call: TRBJ2-1
v_call: TRBV10-1
d_call: -

cdr3_aa: CASSEESLQYYGYTF
j_call: TRBJ1-2
v_call: TRBV6-1
d_call: -

cdr3_aa: CAWSETGELFF
j_call: TRBJ2-2
v_call: TRBV30
d_call: -

cdr3_aa: CASSRSVLAQNTGELFF
j_call: TRBJ2-2
v_call: TRBV27
d_call: TRBD2

cdr3_aa: CASSQVAGANVLTF
j_call: TRBJ2-6
v_call: TRBV4-2
d_call: -

cdr3_aa: CASGGGERLSTDTQYF
j_call: TRBJ2-3
v_call: TRBV5-4
d_call: -

cdr3_aa: CASSSTPSTVINIQYF
j_call: TRBJ2-4
v_call: TRBV7-2
d_call: -

cdr3_aa: CASSPRDRGVSYEQYF
j_call: TRBJ2-7
v_call: TRBV11-1
d_call: TRBD1

cdr3_aa: CASSLADGFEAFF
j_call: TRBJ1-1
v_call: TRBV11-2
d_call: -

cdr3_aa: CASSPDRKTGELFF
j_call: TRBJ2-2
v_call: TRBV5-1
d_call: -

cdr3_aa: CASSLDQAGGGETQYF
j_call: TRBJ2-5
v_call: TRBV5-4
d_call: TRBD2

cdr3_aa: CAWSFGGPAYNEQFF
j_call: TRBJ2-1
v_call: TRBV30
d_call: -

cdr3_aa: CASSPKKGWTEAFF
j_call: TRBJ1-1
v_call: TRBV5-4
d_call: -

cdr3_aa: CASSLGLRPTARSNTEAFF
j_call: TRBJ1-1
v_call: TRBV11-1
d_call: -

cdr3_aa: CASSLAEGQGFGYTF
j_call: TRBJ1-2
v_call: TRBV5-1
d_call: TRBD1

cdr3_aa: CASTGTGRDTQYF
j_call: TRBJ2-3
v_call: TRBV2
d_call: TRBD1

cdr3_aa: CASSSTGYSYEQYF
j_call: TRBJ2-7
v_call: TRBV6-4
d_call: TRBD1

cdr3_aa: CASSRASGNNEQFF
j_call: TRBJ2-1
v_call: TRBV9
d_call: TRBD2

cdr3_aa: CSVDAGTVGFF
j_call: TRBJ2-1
v_call: TRBV29-1
d_call: TRBD1

cdr3_aa: CASSPWDRGRETQYF
j_call: TRBJ2-5
v_call: TRBV7-9
d_call: TRBD1

cdr3_aa: CASKGGTRGNNEQFF
j_call: TRBJ2-1
v_call: TRBV19
d_call: TRBD2

cdr3_aa: CASSSGLGDRGLRLLTYEQYF
j_call: TRBJ2-7
v_call: TRBV7-8
d_call: TRBD1

cdr3_aa: CASRFFDRDGYTF
j_call: TRBJ1-2
v_call: TRBV5-5
d_call: TRBD1

cdr3_aa: CASSVERGYGYTF
j_call: TRBJ1-2
v_call: TRBV9
d_call: -

cdr3_aa: CAWSGDKAGGRDYNEQFF
j_call: TRBJ2-1
v_call: TRBV30
d_call: TRBD2

cdr3_aa: CASSLVVANEQFF
j_call: TRBJ2-1
v_call: TRBV5-4
d_call: -

cdr3_aa: CASSYSTAGSSYEQYF
j_call: TRBJ2-7
v_call: TRBV6-5
d_call: -

cdr3_aa: CASRDGYAYEQYF
j_call: TRBJ2-7
v_call: TRBV5-1
d_call: -

cdr3_aa: CSVTTTGNGDQPQHF
j_call: TRBJ1-5
v_call: TRBV29-1
d_call: TRBD1

cdr3_aa: CASSLSNEQFF
j_call: TRBJ2-1
v_call: TRBV5-1
d_call: -

cdr3_aa: CASSSLGIGYNQPQHF
j_call: TRBJ1-5
v_call: TRBV19
d_call: -

cdr3_aa: CASSYSISTSLYTQYF
j_call: TRBJ2-3
v_call: TRBV6-5
d_call: -

cdr3_aa: CASSVVSGNEQFF
j_call: TRBJ2-1
v_call: TRBV9
d_call: -

cdr3_aa: CASSARTSGANEQFF
j_call: TRBJ2-1
v_call: TRBV5-1
d_call: TRBD2

cdr3_aa: CASSTGRILGVGGELFF
j_call: TRBJ2-2
v_call: TRBV7-2
d_call: -

cdr3_aa: CASRGGTRGELLFF
j_call: TRBJ1-4
v_call: TRBV2
d_call: -

cdr3_aa: CASSLTPGTYNEQFF
j_call: TRBJ2-1
v_call: TRBV7-2
d_call: -

cdr3_aa: CASITGRAALNEQYF
j_call: TRBJ2-7
v_call: TRBV6-1
d_call: -

cdr3_aa: CASSLRSPMNTGELFF
j_call: TRBJ2-2
v_call: TRBV7-2
d_call: -

cdr3_aa: CASSSAGGEKLFF
j_call: TRBJ1-4
v_call: TRBV19
d_call: -